This is a list of T cell receptor beta chains from one sample in a study of cytomegalovirus exposure and HLA in healthy donors. The data were produced by immunoSEQ multiplex PCR, yet TCRdb's version contains in-frame clones alone and is incomplete. Among 200,000 to 250,000 clones, approximately 80% were seen once, and the ten largest hold less than 9%. Sample: PBMCs. The receptors were sampled from an older woman in good health and CMV-seropositive. Each CDR3 is given with its conserved first and last residue. A D gene is named only where the DNA matches it firmly. Rows may omit the clone size; those that give it use once, few, many or a size class.

V gene	D gene	J gene	clone size	CDR3 protein	CDR3 DNA
TRBV4-1	NA	TRBJ2-7	NA	CASSQSRQWAFEQYF	TGCGCCAGCAGCCAATCGAGACAGTGGGCGTTCGAGCAGTACTTC
TRBV28	NA	TRBJ2-7	NA	CASQPGGRREQYF	TGTGCCTCACAACCTGGCGGGCGACGGGAGCAGTACTTC
TRBV5-4	TRBD2	TRBJ2-3	once	CASSLWTSGNADTQYF	TGTGCCAGCAGCCTCTGGACTAGCGGGAACGCAGATACGCAGTATTTT
TRBV6-6	TRBD1	TRBJ1-6	NA	CASSYSGDRGSPLHF	TGTGCCAGCAGTTACTCGGGGGACAGGGGTTCACCCCTCCACTTT
TRBV5-6	NA	TRBJ2-1	NA	CASSLDNYNEQFF	TGTGCCAGCAGCTTGGACAACTACAATGAGCAGTTCTTC
TRBV27	NA	TRBJ2-7	NA	CASSPNPYPGEQYF	TGTGCCAGCAGTCCTAACCCCTATCCAGGCGAGCAGTACTTC
TRBV2	NA	TRBJ2-1	NA	CASASSYNEQFF	TGTGCCAGCGCCAGCTCCTACAATGAGCAGTTCTTC
TRBV4-1	TRBD1	TRBJ1-2	NA	CASSQGPGTGGDYGYTF	TGCGCCAGCAGCCAAGGACCAGGGACAGGGGGCGACTATGGCTACACCTTC
TRBV28	NA	TRBJ1-5	NA	CASSSYGRERYQPQHF	TGTGCCAGCAGTTCCTACGGGAGGGAGAGGTATCAGCCCCAGCATTTT
TRBV6-1	TRBD2	TRBJ2-7	NA	CASMRGSSYEQYF	TGTGCCAGCATGCGGGGGAGCTCCTACGAGCAGTACTTC
TRBV6-1	NA	TRBJ2-7	NA	CASSEGSGGIYEQYF	TGTGCCAGCAGTGAGGGTTCAGGAGGTATCTACGAGCAGTACTTC
TRBV30	NA	TRBJ1-1	once	CAWRALGLAFF	TGTGCCTGGAGGGCTCTCGGGTTAGCTTTCTTT
TRBV9	NA	TRBJ2-3	NA	CASSLSGTDTQYF	TGTGCCAGCAGCCTTTCAGGCACAGATACGCAGTATTTT
TRBV28	NA	TRBJ1-2	NA	CASSFGGYGYTF	TGTGCCAGCAGTTTCGGCGGCTATGGCTACACCTTC
TRBV18	NA	TRBJ2-1	NA	CASSPGTEGGHEQFF	TGTGCCAGCTCACCGGGTACGGAGGGCGGACATGAGCAGTTCTTC
TRBV9	TRBD1	TRBJ2-7	NA	CASSAGQGKGEQYF	TGTGCCAGCAGTGCCGGACAGGGGAAAGGCGAGCAGTACTTC
TRBV5-4	NA	TRBJ2-1	NA	CASSLVGTRGNEQFF	TGTGCCAGCAGCTTGGTAGGAACCCGCGGCAATGAGCAGTTCTTC
TRBV9	NA	TRBJ2-6	NA	CASAAGDSGANVLTF	TGTGCCAGTGCAGCCGGAGATTCTGGGGCCAACGTCCTGACTTTC
TRBV7-9	NA	TRBJ2-7	NA	CASSPGGGRVLYF	TGTGCCAGCAGCCCGGGGGGCGGAAGGGTGTTGTACTTC
TRBV5-4	NA	TRBJ1-1	NA	CASSARTDTEAFF	TGTGCCAGCAGCGCACGGACAGACACTGAAGCTTTCTTT
TRBV10-3	NA	TRBJ1-1	few	CAIRLTERTEAFF	TGTGCCATCAGGTTGACAGAGAGGACTGAAGCTTTCTTT
TRBV19	TRBD1	TRBJ1-5	NA	CASSILTGVNQPQHF	TGTGCCAGTAGTATCTTGACAGGGGTTAATCAGCCCCAGCATTTT
TRBV4-1	TRBD1	TRBJ1-4	NA	CASSQDRGQGEGKLFF	TGCGCCAGCAGCCAAGACAGGGGACAGGGAGAGGGAAAACTGTTTTTT
TRBV23-1	NA	TRBJ1-1	NA	CASNRDRQNTEAFF	TGCGCCAGCAATCGGGATCGGCAGAACACTGAAGCTTTCTTT
TRBV19	NA	TRBJ1-1	NA	CASSIYRVGLNTEAFF	TGTGCCAGTAGTATCTACAGGGTGGGACTGAACACTGAAGCTTTCTTT
TRBV6-5	TRBD1	TRBJ1-2	NA	CASRPQGVANYGYTF	TGTGCCAGCAGACCCCAGGGGGTAGCTAACTATGGCTACACCTTC
TRBV7-9	NA	TRBJ2-5	NA	CASSLWGEETQYF	TGTGCCAGCAGCTTATGGGGAGAGGAGACCCAGTACTTC
TRBV2	NA	TRBJ1-5	once	CASSESQPQHF	TGTGCCAGCAGCGAGTCGCAGCCCCAGCATTTT